Listed here is a single T cell receptor (beta chain). The data derive from a study of T cells in Graves' hyperthyroidism and ophthalmopathy. There were TCR beta CDR3 regions amplified from RNA transcripts. First-round RT-PCR targeting the TCR CDR3 was performed with the HTBI primer set. TCRdb called the multiplex PCR reads again in MiXCR, with one record for every CDR3 protein. The sample carries around 33,000 distinct CDR3 sequences, roughly 50% recorded once. V gave up 2 bases and J gave up 0 bases, with 12 bases separating them. Germline V gene sequence: CDR1 MNHEY, CDR2 SVGAGI. This CDR3 has 16 amino acids.

The chain couples TRBV6-5 to TRBJ2-3, with D unresolved. The sequence was obtained from a woman aged 45-59 years with Graves' hyperthyroidism that later progressed to Graves' ophthalmopathy. The sequencing input was blood. CDR3 in DNA: TGTGCCAGCAGTTACGGGATCGTCACTAGCACAGATACGCAGTATTTT. Amino acids: CASSYGIVTSTDTQYF.